The 7 T cell receptor beta chains in this list originate from one sample, sequenced in a study of blood T cell repertoires in COVID-19. Some clones are missing from TCRdb's copy, which holds only in-frame ones; the method was immunoSEQ multiplex PCR. Here the sample spans 140,000 or so clones, about 79% being singletons. Sequenced material: peripheral blood. All receptors derive from an elderly woman with acute or convalescent COVID-19.

This clone appeared once. The V gene is TRBV5-8, the J gene TRBJ2-2; the D is unclear. Deletions cut 0 bases from V and 5 bases from J, with 5 bases between. Germline assignment: CDR1 SGHTS and CDR2 YDEGEE. The CDR3 spans 13 residues. CDR3 in amino acids: CASSLVVTGELFF. Written as DNA, the CDR3 is TGTGCCAGCAGCTTGGTAGTTACCGGGGAGCTGTTTTTT.

This clone was detected only once. The chain's CDR3 is CASSQSGFGNYGYTF. In nucleotides, the CDR3 is TGTGCCAGCAGCCAGTCAGGCTTCGGCAACTATGGCTACACCTTC. V gene TRBV5-5 combines with J gene TRBJ1-2; no firm D call. The CDR3 is 15 amino acids. CDR1 is SGHKS, CDR2 YYEKEE, per germline (reference sequence). Trimming shortened V by 4 bases and J by 2 bases, and 15 bases separated the two germline ends.

This clone was detected once. The chain uses TRBV5-1 and TRBJ2-5; TRBD2 matches 8 bases. Germline V CDR1 and CDR2: SGHRS, YFSETQ. The CDR3 has 16 amino acids. J lost 4 bases, V lost 4 bases, and 12 bases had no gene match. CDR3 DNA: TGCGCCAGCAGCCTCAACTCGGGGGGGCCTTTAGAGACCCAGTACTTC. Translating it yields CASSLNSGGPLETQYF. The entire variable domain, with the rest obtained from reference TRBV5-1 and TRBJ2-5, is as follows: KAGVTQTPRYLIKTRGQQVTLSCSPISGHRSVSWYQQTPGQGLQFLFEYFSETQRNKGNFPGRFSGRQFSNSRSEMNVSTLELGDSALYLCASSLNSGGPLETQYFGPGTRLLVL.

V usage is TRBV6-1 and J usage is TRBJ1-2; TRBD1 might be the D (6 bases). The V end lost 4 bases, the J end lost 0 bases, and 18 bases lay between the germline ends. The CDR3 has 17 amino acids. The germline CDR1 and CDR2 sequences are MNHNS and SASEGT. The DNA for the CDR3 is TGTGCCAGCAGTGGAAGGACAGCTCAATCAGCTAACTATGGCTACACCTTC. It encodes CASSGRTAQSANYGYTF.

The chain links TRBV6-5 to TRBJ1-1; D is uncertain. V was trimmed by 6 bases and J by 6 bases, leaving 11 bases between them. The germline V gene encodes CDR1 MNHEY and CDR2 SVGAGI. The CDR3 totals 12 residues. In nucleotides, the CDR3 is TGTGCCAGCAGCCTCGGTACCGCTGAAGCTTTCTTT. It translates to CASSLGTAEAFF.

The rearrangement uses TRBV25-1 and TRBJ1-1, with a possible D match to TRBD1 (6 bases). Trimming pared 6 bases from V and 4 bases from J, leaving 15 bases between. The germline V gene has CDR1 MGHDK and CDR2 SYGVNS. This CDR3 is built from 14 residues. Here the CDR3 DNA reads TGTGCCAGCAGGAGCCAAACAGGGAGCACTGAAGCTTTCTTT. Its protein product is CASRSQTGSTEAFF.

This chain uses TRBV19 with TRBJ1-1; D ambiguous. V was pared by 6 bases and J by 7 bases, with 18 bases between. The CDR3 covers 14 residues. Germline V gene data show CDR1 as LNHDA and CDR2 as SQIVND (reference sequence). CDR3 in amino acids: CASSPEGGRVEAFF. The CDR3 DNA sequence: TGTGCCAGTAGCCCCGAGGGTGGGCGGGTTGAAGCTTTCTTT.